The 26 T cell receptor beta chains below all came from one sample that was sequenced in a study of T cells in Graves' hyperthyroidism and ophthalmopathy. It was RNA transcripts that yielded the amplified TCR beta CDR3 regions. The primer set for the first-round RT-PCR of the TCR CDR3 was HTBI. From the multiplex PCR reads, TCRdb called clonotypes with MiXCR, one entry per CDR3 protein. In the table there are 490,000 or so distinct CDR3 sequences, around a fifth of which are singletons. The material sequenced was blood. Receptor source: a woman in her 70s with Graves' ophthalmopathy.

This clonotype appeared many times. This chain joins TRBV3-1 and TRBJ1-1; D not resolved. This CDR3 region has 14 residues. Germline CDR1 is LGHDT and CDR2 is YNNKEL (reference sequence). Trimming pared 2 bases from V and 0 bases from J, leaving 7 bases between. CDR3 region: CASSQRAMNTEAFF. The CDR3 DNA follows: TGTGCCAGCAGCCAACGCGCGATGAACACTGAAGCTTTCTTT.

This clonotype was recorded a few times. V gene TRBV12-3 or TRBV12-4 combines with J gene TRBJ2-3; D may be TRBD2 (5 bases). The ends were cut back, 6 bases at V and 2 bases at J, with 12 bases in the middle. The CDR3 has 14 residues. This CDR3 is CASSPGGYTDTQYF. In nucleotides, the CDR3 is TGTGCCAGCAGCCCGGGCGGGTACACAGATACGCAGTATTTT.

This clonotype was seen ten or more times. This CDR3 reads CASSTDRGYEQYF. The CDR3 DNA reads as TGTGCCAGCAGTACCGACAGGGGCTACGAGCAGTACTTC. The chain joins TRBV6-1 to TRBJ2-7; 8 bases align to TRBD1. The J segment lost 3 bases and the V segment lost 5 bases, leaving 3 bases of the junction unmatched. Germline loops: CDR1 MNHNS, CDR2 SASEGT. CDR3 length: 13 amino acids.

The V and J genes are TRBV4-2 and TRBJ2-7; TRBD2 is a possible D gene (5 bases). The CDR3 is made up of 16 amino acids. V lost 1 base to trimming and J lost 6 bases, with 19 bases between them. Per the germline V gene, CDR1 is LGHNA and CDR2 is YNFKEQ. The CDR3 region is CASSQGKARRFGEQYF. For the CDR3, the DNA is TGTGCCAGCAGCCAAGGGAAAGCGAGGAGGTTCGGCGAGCAGTACTTC.

The rearrangement joins TRBV7-9 to TRBJ2-7, with TRBD2 identical over 14 bases. Trimming at V came to 4 bases and at J to 6 bases, leaving 2 bases not matched to a gene. The CDR3 is made up of 14 amino acids. Germline V lookup: CDR1 SEHNR, CDR2 FQNEAQ (reference sequence). The CDR3 loop is CASSSGLAGVEQYF. CDR3 sequence (DNA): TGTGCCAGCAGCTCGGGACTAGCGGGAGTCGAGCAGTACTTC.

Ten or more counts support this clonotype. This CDR3 is CSASDAKEADTQYF. CDR3 sequence (DNA): TGCAGTGCTAGCGACGCTAAAGAGGCAGATACGCAGTATTTT. The chain couples TRBV20-1 to TRBJ2-3; D ambiguous. Looked up from germline, CDR1 is DFQATT and CDR2 is SNEGSKA (reference sequence). There are 14 residues in the CDR3. V was pared by 3 bases and J by 4 bases, with 14 bases between.

This clonotype appeared many times. This chain uses TRBV6-1 with TRBJ2-7; D could derive from TRBD1 or TRBD2 (6 bases each). CDR3 length equals 16 residues. Germline CDR1 MNHNS, CDR2 SASEGT. The V end lost 3 bases, the J end lost 6 bases, and 21 bases lay between the germline ends. CDR3 sequence reads: CASSESPSGATSEQYF. Written as DNA, the CDR3 is TGTGCCAGCAGTGAGTCCCCCTCGGGGGCCACCTCCGAGCAGTACTTC.

This chain links TRBV24-1 with TRBJ2-2; 8 nucleotides line up with TRBD1. CDR3 length: 13 amino acids. Looked up from germline, CDR1 is KGHDR and CDR2 is SFDVKD. V trimming: 12 bases; J trimming: 5 bases; junction bases outside the gene matches: 7. CDR3 in amino acids: CASGGVGTGELFF. The CDR3 bases are TGTGCCTCAGGGGGCGTAGGAACCGGGGAGCTGTTTTTT.

This clonotype was observed at least ten times. V is TRBV11-2 and J is TRBJ2-5; TRBD2 aligns across 8 bases. V lost 0 bases, J lost 8 bases, and 5 bases stayed unmatched. This CDR3 has 14 residues. Germline loops: CDR1 SGHAT, CDR2 FQNNGV. CDR3 in DNA: TGTGCCAGCAGCTTAGACGGGAGGGCGATTACCCAGTACTTC. Protein: CASSLDGRAITQYF. Complete variable domain (other parts from reference TRBV11-2 and TRBJ2-5): EAGVAQSPRYKIIEKRQSVAFWCNPISGHATLYWYQQILGQGPKLLIQFQNNGVVDDSQLPKDRFSAERLKGVDSTLKIQPAKLEDSAVYLCASSLDGRAITQYFGPGTRLLVL.

The J gene is TRBJ1-5, the V gene TRBV10-3; D unresolved. Germline V gene sequence: CDR1 ENHRY, CDR2 SYGVKD. This CDR3 has 14 amino acids. The V end lost 11 bases, the J end lost 5 bases, and 19 bases lay between the germline ends. CDR3 residues: CASQPGRGDQPQHF. DNA for the CDR3: TGTGCCTCCCAACCTGGGCGGGGTGATCAGCCCCAGCATTTT.

This clonotype was seen repeatedly, ten times or more. The chain employs TRBV20-1 and TRBJ2-3, with D maybe TRBD1 (5 bases). This CDR3 region has 15 residues. Germline V gives CDR1 DFQATT, CDR2 SNEGSKA (reference sequence). V was cut by 5 bases and J by 5 bases, with 20 bases left in between. CDR3 coding DNA: TGCAGTGCTGACGACAGAGAAGGGGTGGAAGATACGCAGTATTTT. It translates to CSADDREGVEDTQYF.

The genes are TRBV20-1 and TRBJ1-1, with 7 bases aligning to TRBD1. Germline V gene lookup returns CDR1 DFQATT and CDR2 SNEGSKA (reference sequence). The V gene end was trimmed by 5 bases and the J gene end by 0 bases; junction bases not matched to a gene: 6. This CDR3 has 14 residues. In nucleotides, the CDR3 is TGCAGTGCTGGGAGGGACAGCCTGAACACTGAAGCTTTCTTT. It specifies CSAGRDSLNTEAFF.

J is TRBJ2-3 and V is TRBV20-1; perhaps TRBD1 as D (5 bases). Trimming left V 1 base short and J 6 bases short, with 14 bases between. This CDR3 is 14 amino acids long. CDR1 is DFQATT, CDR2 SNEGSKA, per germline (reference sequence). The CDR3 loop is CSARAQGHRDTQYF. The CDR3 region has the DNA TGCAGTGCTAGAGCTCAGGGTCATCGGGATACGCAGTATTTT.

This clonotype was counted a few times. The CDR3 is CASKRGSGEKLFF. CDR3 sequence (DNA): TGTGCCAGCAAAAGGGGCAGTGGTGAAAAACTGTTTTTT. The chain recombines TRBV2 with TRBJ1-4; tentatively, D is TRBD1 (5 bases). Germline lookup yields CDR1 SNHLY and CDR2 FYNNEI. Between the trimmed V and J ends, which lost 7 bases and 7 bases, there was a span of 13 bases. The CDR3 contains 13 residues.

The chain has TRBV6-5 and TRBJ2-2, with TRBD2 identical over 9 bases. This CDR3 is built from 19 residues. V dropped 0 bases and J dropped 6; count of bases not matched to a gene: 14. Germline V gene sequence: CDR1 MNHEY, CDR2 SVGAGI. This CDR3 reads CASSYSGTSGLSWAGELFF. CDR3 in DNA: TGTGCCAGCAGTTACTCGGGTACTAGCGGGTTATCTTGGGCCGGGGAGCTGTTTTTT.

This sequence joins TRBV6-1 and TRBJ2-7, with 9 bases fitting TRBD2. The CDR3 is 13 residues long. CDR1 is MNHNS, CDR2 SASEGT, per germline. J gave up 7 bases and V 5 bases, and 6 bases lay outside the gene matches. CDR3 sequence reads: CASSQSGRWEQYF. DNA of the CDR3: TGTGCCAGCAGTCAGAGCGGGAGGTGGGAGCAGTACTTC.

This chain joins TRBV5-1 and TRBJ2-1, with 12 bases lining up with TRBD2. Looked up from germline, CDR1 is SGHRS and CDR2 is YFSETQ. Trimming at V came to 4 bases and at J to 5 bases, leaving 4 bases not matched to a gene. CDR3 length equals 15 residues. CDR3 sequence: CASSHRLAGDNEQFF. CDR3 in DNA: TGCGCCAGCAGCCACAGACTAGCGGGGGACAATGAGCAGTTCTTC.

The J gene is TRBJ1-3, the V gene TRBV12-3 or TRBV12-4; D call uncertain. The CDR3 has 14 residues. The CDR3 region is CVTTGGNAGNTIYF. Written as DNA, the CDR3 is TGTGTCACTACCGGCGGGAACGCTGGAAACACCATATATTTT.

This clonotype was seen a few times. The gene calls are TRBV12-3 or TRBV12-4 and TRBJ1-6; TRBD1 agrees at 7 bases. Trimming removed 6 bases from V and 8 bases from J; junction bases left unmatched: 13. This CDR3 spans 16 amino acids. This CDR3 reads CASSLGTTGSDSPLHF. As DNA, the CDR3 is TGTGCCAGCAGCTTGGGGACGACAGGGTCGGATTCACCCCTCCACTTT.

J is TRBJ2-1 and V is TRBV6-1; unclear D gene. The CDR3 runs to 13 residues. CDR1 is MNHNS and CDR2 is SASEGT in the germline V gene. V was trimmed by 3 bases and J by 8 bases, leaving 11 bases between them. The CDR3 sequence: CASSDPLVYEQFF. The DNA of the CDR3 is TGTGCCAGCAGTGACCCGTTAGTCTATGAGCAGTTCTTC.

This clonotype was counted only a few times. The V and J genes are TRBV5-8 and TRBJ1-5; tentative D call: TRBD1 (5 bases). Germline V gives CDR1 SGHTS, CDR2 YDEGEE. V gave up 5 bases and J gave up 1 base, with 10 bases separating them. The CDR3 runs to 14 residues. CDR3 in amino acids: CASRTRDSNQPQHF. DNA of the CDR3: TGTGCCAGCAGAACCCGGGACAGCAATCAGCCCCAGCATTTT.

The chain couples TRBV7-9 to TRBJ2-3, with 10 bases aligning to TRBD2. The CDR3 is made up of 15 amino acids. V lost 5 bases, J lost 2 bases, and 4 bases stayed unmatched. The V gene's germline CDR1 is SEHNR and CDR2 FQNEAQ (reference sequence). CDR3 amino acids: CASSEREGVTDTQYF. As DNA, the CDR3 is TGTGCCAGCAGCGAGCGGGAGGGCGTCACAGATACGCAGTATTTT.

This clonotype was counted at least ten times. The chain uses TRBV7-3 and TRBJ2-1, with 12 bases identical to TRBD2. The germline V gene has CDR1 SGHTA and CDR2 FQGTGA. The junction had 3 bases not matched to a gene; V was cut back by 3 bases and J by 6 bases. The CDR3 loop spans 15 amino acids. CDR3 sequence (DNA): TGTGCCAGCAGCTTCCTAGCGGGAGGGTTCAATGAGCAGTTCTTC. This translates into CASSFLAGGFNEQFF.

This clonotype was seen a handful of times. This sequence joins TRBV11-2 and TRBJ2-1, with D tentatively TRBD1 (7 bases). Germline CDR1 is SGHAT and CDR2 is FQNNGV. V lost 3 bases, J lost 6 bases, and 18 bases lay in between. CDR3 length: 16 residues. CDR3 DNA sequence: TGTGCCAGCAGCTTGGAGGGACAGAGTGGCTGCAATGAGCAGTTCTTC. This translates into CASSLEGQSGCNEQFF.

Regarding this clonotype: This clone may be a read error of a much larger clone one base away. The rearrangement links TRBV2 to TRBJ1-5; TRBD1 is a possible D gene (5 bases). Trimming left V 7 bases short and J 2 bases short, with 18 bases between. CDR3 length equals 16 residues. Germline V gene lookup returns CDR1 SNHLY and CDR2 FYNNEI. The CDR3 spells CASTQGGGCRNQPQHF. The CDR3 region has the DNA TGTGCCAGCACTCAAGGCGGGGGGTGTCGCAATCAGCCCCAGCATTTT.

This clonotype was picked up many times. The chain is built from TRBV24-1 and TRBJ1-2; D gene unclear. The CDR3 has 14 residues. V was pared by 4 bases and J by 2 bases, with 10 bases between. Germline CDR1 is KGHDR and CDR2 is SFDVKD. CDR3 protein: CATSDPGRNYGYTF. CDR3 nucleotides: TGTGCCACCAGTGACCCAGGACGGAACTATGGCTACACCTTC.